Below are 21 T cell receptor beta chains sequenced from a single sample in a study of radiotherapy plus CTLA-4 blockade in lung cancer. Generated by immunoSEQ multiplex PCR, the TCRdb table keeps only in-frame clones and is missing some. The sample contains 57,000 or so clones, about 72% of which appear only once. The source material was peripheral blood, sampled from a patient treated with radiotherapy plus ipilimumab. The receptor source for this set is a human donor with non-small cell lung cancer who had a complete response to radiotherapy plus ipilimumab.

This sequence joins TRBV5-1 and TRBJ1-2; the match to TRBD1 covers 7 bases. This CDR3 is built from 14 residues. With 4 bases clipped from V and 3 bases from J, the junction kept 6 bases outside the gene matches. From germline, CDR1 is SGHRS and CDR2 YFSETQ. CDR3 nucleotides: TGCGCCAGCAGCCGGACAGGCGACGACTATGGCTACACCTTC. Residues: CASSRTGDDYGYTF.

The chain has TRBV7-9 and TRBJ2-1, with D uncertain. This CDR3 comprises 15 residues. V gave up 2 bases and J gave up 7 bases, with 15 bases separating them. Germline loops: CDR1 SEHNR, CDR2 FQNEAQ (reference sequence). CDR3 sequence: CASSLSGNNLNEQFF. CDR3 nucleotide sequence: TGTGCCAGCAGCTTATCAGGCAACAATTTAAATGAGCAGTTCTTC. Drawing the rest from reference TRBV7-9 and TRBJ2-1, the complete variable domain is DTGVSQNPRHKITKRGQNVTFRCDPISEHNRLYWYRQTLGQGPEFLTYFQNEAQLEKSRLLSDRFSAERPKGSFSTLEIQRTEQGDSAMYLCASSLSGNNLNEQFFGPGTRLTVL.

This clone was picked up one time. The V call is TRBV15, the J call TRBJ2-1; no firm D call. Germline CDR1 reads LNHNV; CDR2 reads YYDKDF (reference sequence). This CDR3 has 12 residues. V lost 3 bases to trimming and J lost 10 bases, with 10 bases between them. The DNA for the CDR3 is TGTGCCACCAGCAGGACGACCTCAGAGCAGTTCTTC. Its translation: CATSRTTSEQFF.

The chain is built from TRBV5-1 and TRBJ1-1; TRBD1 is a possible D gene (5 bases). The germline CDR1 and CDR2 sequences are SGHRS and YFSETQ. V lost 7 bases and J 3 bases, leaving 13 bases between the germline ends. CDR3 length: 13 amino acids. The CDR3 is CASSEGSYTEAFF. CDR3 nucleotide sequence: TGCGCCAGCTCGGAGGGGTCGTACACTGAAGCTTTCTTT.

This chain connects TRBV2 to TRBJ1-1; possible D gene TRBD1, 5 bases. CDR1 SNHLY and CDR2 FYNNEI come from the germline V gene. Trimming pared 9 bases from V and 1 base from J, leaving 15 bases between. CDR3 length equals 14 residues. The CDR3 sequence: CASHRQSSNTEAFF. The DNA for the CDR3 is TGTGCCAGTCATAGACAGTCTTCGAACACTGAAGCTTTCTTT.

V gene TRBV2 combines with J gene TRBJ1-2; D gene unclear. This CDR3 is 13 amino acids long. CDR1 is SNHLY, CDR2 FYNNEI, per germline. Deletions cut 4 bases from V and 3 bases from J, with 9 bases between. The CDR3 DNA reads TGTGCCAGCAGTGTAGACTTCGACTATGGCTACACCTTC. This sequence encodes CASSVDFDYGYTF.

The table lists this clone with a few counts. CDR3 in amino acids: CASSWAGALNEKLFF. CDR3 DNA: TGTGCCAGCAGCTGGGCTGGGGCCCTTAATGAAAAACTGTTTTTT. The J gene is TRBJ1-4, the V gene TRBV5-8; D perhaps matches TRBD1 (5 bases). Trimming cost V 3 bases and J 4 bases, with 13 bases left between them. The germline V gene encodes CDR1 SGHTS and CDR2 YDEGEE. This CDR3 has 15 residues.

CDR3 protein: CASGSEGDQPQHF. The CDR3 DNA reads as TGTGCTAGTGGTTCAGAGGGGGATCAGCCCCAGCATTTT. The chain couples TRBV12-5 to TRBJ1-5; a possible D gene is TRBD1 (6 bases). V was trimmed by 4 bases and J by 5 bases, leaving 9 bases between them. The CDR3 spans 13 residues. Germline CDR1 is LGHNT and CDR2 is FRNRAP.

This chain joins TRBV5-1 and TRBJ1-1; 8 bases are a match to TRBD1. In germline, CDR1 is SGHRS, CDR2 YFSETQ. The CDR3 covers 15 residues. The V segment lost 1 base and the J segment 1 base; nucleotides outside the gene matches: 3. The CDR3 DNA reads as TGCGCCAGCAGCTTGTTTGGGACAGGGAACACTGAAGCTTTCTTT. Its protein product is CASSLFGTGNTEAFF.

The chain joins TRBV6-5 to TRBJ1-1; D is unclear. The CDR3 is 13 amino acids. The germline V gene encodes CDR1 MNHEY and CDR2 SVGAGI. Trimming removed 0 bases at V and 1 base at J, with 3 bases between. In DNA form, the CDR3 reads TGTGCCAGCAGTTACTCCGAGAACACTGAAGCTTTCTTT. Protein: CASSYSENTEAFF.

This clone was observed once. V is TRBV7-2 and J is TRBJ1-5; the match to TRBD1 covers 7 bases. Germline V gives CDR1 SGHTA, CDR2 FQGNSA. Unmatched junction bases numbered 4, after V lost 3 bases and J lost 2 bases. The CDR3 loop spans 15 amino acids. CDR3 coding DNA: TGTGCCAGCAGCTTGTACAGGGGAGGCAATCAGCCCCAGCATTTT. This gives the protein CASSLYRGGNQPQHF.

The V gene is TRBV19, the J gene TRBJ2-1, with D unclear. The CDR3 has 14 amino acids. V lost 5 bases and J lost 4, with 12 bases in between. Germline V CDR1 and CDR2: LNHDA, SQIVND (reference sequence). The CDR3 DNA reads TGTGCCAGTAGTTGGTTTGATCGTTACAATGAGCAGTTCTTC. Amino acids: CASSWFDRYNEQFF.

The rearrangement uses TRBV10-3 and TRBJ2-5; D assignment may be TRBD1 or TRBD2 (5 bases each). The CDR3 contains 13 residues. Germline CDR1 is ENHRY and CDR2 is SYGVKD. The V gene lost 10 bases and the J gene lost 1 base, with 13 bases spanning the gap. As DNA, the CDR3 is TGTGCCACGAGGGGCAGTGTCCAAGAGACCCAGTACTTC. It encodes CATRGSVQETQYF.

J is TRBJ1-1 and V is TRBV11-3, with D possibly TRBD1 on 5 matching bases. Trimming shortened V by 8 bases and J by 4 bases, and 17 bases separated the two germline ends. Germline V gene sequence: CDR1 SGHNT, CDR2 YENEEA. The CDR3 runs 14 residues. In DNA, the CDR3 is TGTGCCAGCTCAGGATCCCAGGGTTTCACTGAAGCTTTCTTT. Protein: CASSGSQGFTEAFF.

The V call is TRBV5-1, the J call TRBJ1-1; 7 positions agree with TRBD1. The trim removed 4 bases at V and 1 base at J, leaving 4 bases unmatched. The CDR3 covers 14 residues. Per the germline V gene, CDR1 is SGHRS and CDR2 is YFSETQ. Here the CDR3 DNA reads TGCGCCAGCAGCCTGGGACAGAAGAACACTGAAGCTTTCTTT. Its protein is CASSLGQKNTEAFF.

This clone was seen a handful of times. This chain uses TRBV7-2 with TRBJ2-1; D call uncertain. Trimming took 3 bases from V and 6 from J, leaving 12 bases between them. Germline values: CDR1 SGHTA, CDR2 FQGNSA. The CDR3 has 14 amino acids. CDR3 coding DNA: TGTGCCAGCAGCTTTTCCAAGTCGGGCAATGAGCAGTTCTTC. It specifies CASSFSKSGNEQFF.

The chain links TRBV6-5 to TRBJ2-7; 9 positions agree with TRBD1. This CDR3 has 14 residues. The germline V gene has CDR1 MNHEY and CDR2 SVGAGI. J lost 5 bases, V lost 6 bases, and 8 bases had no gene match. The DNA of the CDR3 is TGTGCCAGCAGACTCGGGACAGGGATTGACGAGCAGTACTTC. It codes for CASRLGTGIDEQYF.

J is TRBJ2-7 and V is TRBV5-6, with D possibly called TRBD1 or TRBD2 (5 bases each). The CDR3 is 14 amino acids. CDR1 and CDR2 (germline): SGHDT, YYEEEE. The V end lost 3 bases, the J end lost 7 bases, and 17 bases lay between the germline ends. CDR3 bases: TGTGCCAGCAGCTCAACCCGGGACCCTCTGGAGCAGTACGTC. It yields the protein CASSSTRDPLEQYV.

The CDR3 sequence: CASSFGSGSYEQYV. DNA for the CDR3: TGTGCCAGCAGCTTTGGCAGTGGCTCCTACGAGCAGTACGTC. The J gene is TRBJ2-7, the V gene TRBV5-5, with D unresolved. Per the germline V gene, CDR1 is SGHKS and CDR2 is YYEKEE (reference sequence). The V and J ends lost 2 bases and 0 bases respectively, with 9 bases between them. The CDR3 totals 14 residues.

The chain carries TRBV10-3 and TRBJ2-4; no clear D. In germline, CDR1 is ENHRY, CDR2 SYGVKD. V lost 1 base and J lost 0, with 10 bases in between. The CDR3 is 16 amino acids. The CDR3 DNA is TGTGCCATCAGTGAGTGGGCACCCATAGCCAAAAACATTCAGTACTTC. It translates to CAISEWAPIAKNIQYF.

This clone was observed once. The V call is TRBV9, the J call TRBJ2-3; D remains ambiguous. V lost 3 bases to trimming and J lost 0 bases, with 14 bases between them. Germline-derived CDR1 and CDR2 are SGDLS and YYNGEE. The CDR3 is made up of 16 amino acids. The CDR3 protein is CASSAGPSASTDTQYF. The CDR3 region has the DNA TGTGCCAGCAGCGCCGGACCGAGTGCTAGCACAGATACGCAGTATTTT.